Listed below are T cell receptor beta chains from one sample, sequenced in a study of PD-1 blockade in classical Hodgkin lymphoma. Generated by immunoSEQ multiplex PCR, the TCRdb table keeps only in-frame clones and is missing some. The sample shows almost 85,000 clones, 75% to 90% of them seen only once. The sequencing used peripheral blood mononuclear cells (PBMCs), collected at baseline. The receptors originated from a human donor with classical Hodgkin lymphoma. Both conserved end residues are part of each CDR3. D genes are given only for firm matches.

J gene: TRBJ2-3; V gene: TRBV7-8; D gene: TRBD2; CDR3 protein: CASTTSGSTDTQYF; CDR3 DNA: TGTGCCAGCACCACTAGCGGCTCCACAGATACGCAGTATTTT
J gene: TRBJ1-4; V gene: TRBV15; D gene: TRBD1; CDR3 protein: CATSSWTGENEKLFF; CDR3 DNA: TGTGCCACCAGCTCTTGGACAGGAGAGAATGAAAAACTGTTTTTT
J gene: TRBJ2-7; V gene: TRBV5-1; D gene: TRBD1; CDR3 protein: CASSLVTGGYEQYF; CDR3 DNA: TGCGCCAGCAGCTTGGTAACAGGGGGCTACGAGCAGTACTTC
J gene: TRBJ1-1; V gene: TRBV27; D gene: NA; CDR3 protein: CASSLSRGVTNTEAFF; CDR3 DNA: TGTGCCAGCAGTTTATCCCGGGGGGTCACGAACACTGAAGCTTTCTTT
J gene: TRBJ2-7; V gene: TRBV19; D gene: TRBD2; CDR3 protein: CASSIVRTSGVPYEQYF; CDR3 DNA: TGTGCCAGTAGTATAGTCCGGACTAGCGGGGTCCCGTACGAGCAGTACTTC
J gene: TRBJ2-2; V gene: TRBV4-1; D gene: NA; CDR3 protein: CASSQDRIDGELFF; CDR3 DNA: TGCGCCAGCAGCCAAGATCGCATAGACGGGGAGCTGTTTTTT
J gene: TRBJ2-7; V gene: TRBV2; D gene: TRBD1; CDR3 protein: CASSEPRDRGYEQYF; CDR3 DNA: TGTGCCAGCAGTGAACCCCGGGACAGGGGTTACGAGCAGTACTTC
J gene: TRBJ2-1; V gene: TRBV10-3; D gene: NA; CDR3 protein: CAISGETFSYNEQFF; CDR3 DNA: TGTGCCATCAGTGGCGAGACTTTTTCCTACAATGAGCAGTTCTTC
J gene: TRBJ2-3; V gene: TRBV30; D gene: NA; CDR3 protein: CAWSVRGAHTQYF; CDR3 DNA: TGTGCCTGGAGTGTGCGAGGGGCACATACGCAGTATTTT
J gene: TRBJ2-7; V gene: TRBV2; D gene: NA; CDR3 protein: CASSEPGVSYEQYF; CDR3 DNA: TGTGCCAGCAGTGAACCGGGGGTTTCCTACGAGCAGTACTTC
J gene: TRBJ2-1; V gene: TRBV5-1; D gene: NA; CDR3 protein: CASRLDGYNEQFF; CDR3 DNA: TGCGCCAGCAGATTGGACGGTTACAATGAGCAGTTCTTC
J gene: TRBJ2-5; V gene: TRBV19; D gene: NA; CDR3 protein: CASGGETQYF; CDR3 DNA: TGTGCCAGTGGGGGGGAGACCCAGTACTTC
J gene: TRBJ1-3; V gene: TRBV27; D gene: NA; CDR3 protein: CASIFPTGPSYSGNTIYF; CDR3 DNA: TGTGCCAGCATTTTCCCGACGGGACCTTCATACTCTGGAAACACCATATATTTT
J gene: TRBJ2-7; V gene: TRBV29-1; D gene: TRBD2; CDR3 protein: CSVAGRDSSEQYF; CDR3 DNA: TGCAGCGTAGCGGGAAGGGACTCCTCGGAGCAGTACTTC
J gene: TRBJ2-2; V gene: TRBV19; D gene: NA; CDR3 protein: CASSIVVRFANTGELFF; CDR3 DNA: TGTGCCAGTAGTATAGTCGTGCGGTTCGCGAACACCGGGGAGCTGTTTTTT
J gene: TRBJ2-3; V gene: TRBV4-3; D gene: NA; CDR3 protein: CASSHGTPLGIDTQYF; CDR3 DNA: TGCGCCAGCAGCCACGGGACACCCTTAGGAATAGATACGCAGTATTTT
J gene: TRBJ1-5; V gene: TRBV28; D gene: NA; CDR3 protein: CASLEMVSNQPQHF; CDR3 DNA: TGTGCCAGCCTGGAAATGGTGAGCAATCAGCCCCAGCATTTT
J gene: TRBJ2-7; V gene: TRBV28; D gene: NA; CDR3 protein: CASSLITVAHEQYF; CDR3 DNA: TGTGCCAGCAGTTTAATAACGGTGGCACACGAGCAGTACTTC
J gene: TRBJ2-5; V gene: TRBV19; D gene: NA; CDR3 protein: CASSIAASFQETQYF; CDR3 DNA: TGTGCCAGTAGTATAGCGGCCAGCTTCCAAGAGACCCAGTACTTC
J gene: TRBJ1-1; V gene: TRBV2; D gene: TRBD1; CDR3 protein: CASSYRGNTEAFF; CDR3 DNA: TGTGCCAGCAGTTACAGGGGGAACACTGAAGCTTTCTTT
J gene: TRBJ2-3; V gene: TRBV27; D gene: NA; CDR3 protein: CASRHAGGTDTQYF; CDR3 DNA: TGTGCCAGCAGGCACGCGGGCGGCACAGATACGCAGTATTTT
J gene: TRBJ2-1; V gene: TRBV5-1; D gene: NA; CDR3 protein: CASSLTGRGSYNEQFF; CDR3 DNA: TGCGCCAGCAGCTTGACAGGGAGGGGCTCCTACAATGAGCAGTTCTTC
J gene: TRBJ2-3; V gene: TRBV7-9; D gene: TRBD2; CDR3 protein: CASSLGRAGARTDTQYF; CDR3 DNA: TGTGCCAGCAGCTTAGGAAGAGCGGGGGCACGCACAGATACGCAGTATTTT
J gene: TRBJ1-5; V gene: TRBV5-1; D gene: NA; CDR3 protein: CASSLGQGLQPQHF; CDR3 DNA: TGCGCCAGCAGCTTGGGGCAGGGTTTACAGCCCCAGCATTTT
J gene: TRBJ2-7; V gene: TRBV7-9; D gene: NA; CDR3 protein: CASSPQGMGGIPSEQYF; CDR3 DNA: TGTGCCAGCAGCCCACAAGGGATGGGGGGAATTCCCTCCGAGCAGTACTTC
J gene: TRBJ2-2; V gene: TRBV4-1; D gene: NA; CDR3 protein: CASSQGPRTANTGELFF; CDR3 DNA: TGCGCCAGCAGCCAAGGGCCCCGGACAGCGAACACCGGGGAGCTGTTTTTT
J gene: TRBJ2-1; V gene: TRBV7-9; D gene: TRBD2; CDR3 protein: CASSAPGLAAVNEQFF; CDR3 DNA: TGTGCCAGCAGCGCACCGGGACTAGCGGCGGTCAATGAGCAGTTCTTC